This record looks at one T cell receptor beta chain sequence and its context. This entry belongs to a study of shared T cell receptors in the human thymus. Sequenced by immunoSEQ multiplex PCR; TCRdb stores in-frame clones only, minus some. The sample yields roughly 550,000 clones, approximately 78% seen once. The same sample was also studied in work on human thymus T cells. From that study: Infants, healthy and Finnish, who were having corrective surgery for congenital heart defects served as donors. Thymic resections from corrective heart surgery supplied the tissue. V and J genes seemed to be used with bias in thymic and blood repertoires. Highly overlapping thymic repertoires among unrelated individuals were reported in related research.

The sample consisted of thymocytes. This TCR was sampled from a boy under two years old with a congenital heart defect.

CDR3 loop: CASSGGRLARTGELFF. CDR3 sequence (DNA): TGTGCCAGCAGTGGAGGCAGACTAGCGCGCACCGGGGAGCTGTTTTTT. The chain uses TRBV25-1 and TRBJ2-2; 8 nucleotides match TRBD2. The CDR3 has 16 residues. Trimming cost V 4 bases and J 4 bases; bases outside gene matches: 8. Germline V gives CDR1 MGHDK, CDR2 SYGVNS.